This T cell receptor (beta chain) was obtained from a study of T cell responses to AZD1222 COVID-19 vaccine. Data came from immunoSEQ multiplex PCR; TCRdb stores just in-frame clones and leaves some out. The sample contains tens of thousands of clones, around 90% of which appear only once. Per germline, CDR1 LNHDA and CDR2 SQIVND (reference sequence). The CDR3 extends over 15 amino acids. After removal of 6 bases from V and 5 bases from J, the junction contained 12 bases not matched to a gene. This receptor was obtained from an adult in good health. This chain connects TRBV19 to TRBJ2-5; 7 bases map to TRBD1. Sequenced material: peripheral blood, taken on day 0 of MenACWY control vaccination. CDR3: CASSPWTGSYETQYF. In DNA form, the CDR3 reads TGTGCCAGTAGCCCCTGGACAGGTTCATACGAGACCCAGTACTTC.